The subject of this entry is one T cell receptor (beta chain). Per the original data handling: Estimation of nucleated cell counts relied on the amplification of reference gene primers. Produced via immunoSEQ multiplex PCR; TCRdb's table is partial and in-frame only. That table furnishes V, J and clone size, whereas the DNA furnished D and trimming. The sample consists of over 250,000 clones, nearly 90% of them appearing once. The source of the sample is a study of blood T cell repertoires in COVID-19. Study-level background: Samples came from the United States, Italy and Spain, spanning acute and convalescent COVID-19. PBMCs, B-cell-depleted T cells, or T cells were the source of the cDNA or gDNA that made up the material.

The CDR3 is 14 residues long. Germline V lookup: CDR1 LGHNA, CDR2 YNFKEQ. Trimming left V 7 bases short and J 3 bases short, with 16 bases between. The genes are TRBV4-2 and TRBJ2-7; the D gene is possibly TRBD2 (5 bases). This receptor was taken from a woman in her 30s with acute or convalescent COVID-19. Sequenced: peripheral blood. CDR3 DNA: TGTGCCAGCAACCAGCCTGGAGGCGACTACGAGCAGTACTTC. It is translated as CASNQPGGDYEQYF.